What follows describes a single TCR beta chain. TCRdb's copy holds only in-frame clones and misses some; the assay was immunoSEQ multiplex PCR. The sample holds 350,000 to 450,000 clones; 83% are singletons and the top ten take around 7.4%. V was shortened by 0 bases and J by 0 bases, with 12 bases between the two germline ends. Germline CDR1 SGDLS, CDR2 YYNGEE. The CDR3 has 16 residues. Treatment: roughly 18 received Ad26.COV2.S at low or high dose, single or two shots; roughly five received placebo; per-sample allocation not given. The study sampled participants on day 63 after the first vaccine or placebo injection. The study used a vaccine consisting of an Ad26 vector that expressed Wuhan-strain SARS-CoV-2 spike. The sample is drawn from a study of Ad26.COV2.S vaccination and SARS-CoV-2 variants. Study in general: As a participant in COV1001, the donor was in the Ad26.COV2.S trial arm. Intramuscularly, Ad26.COV2.S was given either once or twice, 56 days apart.

The chain links TRBV9 to TRBJ1-1; D possibly corresponds to TRBD1 (5 bases). This sample comprised peripheral blood, obtained in a trial of Ad26.COV2.S vaccine versus placebo. This receptor was taken from a person between 18 and 65 years old who received the Ad26.COV2.S COVID-19 vaccine or a placebo. This CDR3 reads CASSVAQGGMNTEAFF. CDR3 coding DNA: TGTGCCAGCAGCGTAGCCCAGGGAGGCATGAACACTGAAGCTTTCTTT. The full variable domain, its missing parts supplied by reference TRBV9 and TRBJ1-1, is DSGVTQTPKHLITATGQRVTLRCSPRSGDLSVYWYQQSLDQGLQFLIQYYNGEERAKGNILERFSAQQFPDLHSELNLSSLELGDSALYFCASSVAQGGMNTEAFFGQGTRLTVV.